This TCR beta chain appears in the sequencing data of a study of blood T cell repertoires in COVID-19. Overall study: The samples span acute and convalescent COVID-19 from the United States, Italy and Spain.

This clone was seen only a few times. The CDR3 sequence is 16 residues long. Deletions cut 5 bases from V and 4 bases from J, with 20 bases between. Germline V lookup: CDR1 GTSNPN, CDR2 SVGIG (reference sequence). Generated by immunoSEQ multiplex PCR, the TCRdb table keeps only in-frame clones and is missing some. The top ten clones hold over 4% of a sample with fewer than 350,000 clones, about nine tenths of them seen once. This TCR derives from a man in his 60s who had recovered from COVID-19. The sequenced sample consisted of PBMCs or T cells enriched from blood (not recorded which). The chain joins TRBV30 to TRBJ2-2; maybe TRBD2 (6 bases). The CDR3 here is CAWDGTSRVGTGELFF. CDR3 sequence (DNA): TGTGCCTGGGACGGGACTTCTAGAGTAGGCACCGGGGAGCTGTTTTTT.